One sample yielded the 19 T cell receptor beta chains listed below, sequenced in a study of shared clonotypes between healthy human individuals. Assay: immunoSEQ multiplex PCR; the TCRdb copy retains only in-frame clones and omits some. This table holds about 2.1 million clones, around 93% found once. Naive CD8 cells lacked CD45RO and underwent positive selection for CCR7, leaving out terminally differentiated effector memory CD45RA+ cells. Specimen: naive CD8+ T cells from PBMCs. These receptors came from a young man in good health. Some clones in this sample may be carry-over from other donors' samples.

The rearrangement uses TRBV7-6 and TRBJ1-5; D is unclear. The CDR3 covers 14 residues. V lost 1 base and J 3 bases, leaving 7 bases between the germline ends. Germline V gives CDR1 SGHVS, CDR2 FNYEAQ. Here the CDR3 DNA reads TGTGCCAGCAGCTTAGGGACCGCCAATCAGCCCCAGCATTTT. This encodes CASSLGTANQPQHF.

The rearrangement uses TRBV6-5 and TRBJ1-1, with a weak D call TRBD1 (5 bases). V dropped 0 bases and J dropped 4 bases, with 15 bases sitting between them. This CDR3 has 16 residues. Germline V lookup: CDR1 MNHEY, CDR2 SVGAGI. Written as DNA, the CDR3 is TGTGCCAGCAGTTACTCGAATCCCGGGGGGGGCACTGAAGCTTTCTTT. Translating it yields CASSYSNPGGGTEAFF.

This rearrangement joins TRBV7-8 to TRBJ2-1; tentative D call: TRBD2 (6 bases). The ends were cut back, 9 bases at V and 4 bases at J, with 19 bases in the middle. Germline CDR1 SGHVS, CDR2 FQNEAQ. The CDR3 covers 15 residues. The CDR3 coding sequence is TGTGCCAGTCGAGGTGGGAGGACCTTTTACAATGAGCAGTTCTTC. This encodes CASRGGRTFYNEQFF.

The chain is built from TRBV7-9 and TRBJ1-2, with D uncertain. This CDR3 is 14 amino acids long. The germline V gene has CDR1 SEHNR and CDR2 FQNEAQ (reference sequence). V was pared by 5 bases and J by 0 bases, with 10 bases between. The CDR3 sequence is CASSLPGPNYGYTF. The CDR3 DNA sequence: TGTGCCAGCAGCCTCCCAGGCCCTAACTATGGCTACACCTTC.

The sample holds one count of this clone. The CDR3 nucleotides read TGTGCCAGCAGTTTAAAGATCCTGAATCAGCCCCAGCATTTT. It is translated as CASSLKILNQPQHF. The chain couples TRBV28 to TRBJ1-5; D gene ambiguous. This CDR3 has 14 residues. V lost 2 bases and J 4 bases, leaving 9 bases between the germline ends. Germline V gene data show CDR1 as MDHEN and CDR2 as SYDVKM.

The V gene is TRBV27, the J gene TRBJ2-1, with D perhaps TRBD1 (5 bases). Germline loops: CDR1 MNHEY, CDR2 SMNVEV (reference sequence). The V end lost 2 bases, the J end lost 0 bases, and 14 bases lay between the germline ends. This CDR3 region has 17 residues. CDR3 sequence: CASSLQVGVSSYNEQFF. For the CDR3, the DNA is TGTGCCAGCAGTTTACAAGTAGGGGTCAGCTCCTACAATGAGCAGTTCTTC.

J is TRBJ2-7 and V is TRBV6-6, with D perhaps given as TRBD1 or TRBD2 (5 bases each). The CDR3 spans 15 residues. Deletions cut 6 bases from V and 3 bases from J, with 18 bases between. CDR1 and CDR2 (germline): MNHNY, SVGAGI (reference sequence). The CDR3 region has the DNA TGTGCCAGCAGCCCACCGGGGCTAGAGTACTACGAGCAGTACTTC. Translated: CASSPPGLEYYEQYF.

The chain links TRBV7-9 to TRBJ2-3, with 7 positions matching TRBD1. This CDR3 comprises 14 residues. Looked up from germline, CDR1 is SEHNR and CDR2 is FQNEAQ (reference sequence). Trimming cost V 6 bases and J 6 bases; bases outside gene matches: 9. CDR3 nucleotides: TGTGCCAGCAGATGGGACAGCATTAGGGATACGCAGTATTTT. Encoded protein: CASRWDSIRDTQYF.

Only one count was recorded for this clone. This chain uses TRBV4-3 with TRBJ2-1, with D perhaps assigned TRBD1 or TRBD2 (6 bases each). Germline V gives CDR1 LGHNA, CDR2 YSLEER. V dropped 0 bases and J dropped 7 bases, with 13 bases sitting between them. CDR3 length: 15 residues. The chain's CDR3 is CASSQEEGGTNEQFF. CDR3 sequence (DNA): TGCGCCAGCAGCCAAGAAGAGGGGGGTACGAATGAGCAGTTCTTC.

Turning to this clone: Distinct nucleotide sequences in the sample also encode this CDR3. The chain joins TRBV2 to TRBJ2-7; D not certain. V lost 1 base, J lost 2 bases, and 6 bases lay in between. The CDR3 covers 13 residues. From germline, CDR1 is SNHLY and CDR2 FYNNEI. DNA of the CDR3: TGTGCCAGCAGTGAAGATAGAACCTACGAGCAGTACTTC. This translates into CASSEDRTYEQYF.

The V and J genes are TRBV28 and TRBJ1-5; D perhaps matches TRBD1 (5 bases). The CDR3 loop spans 16 amino acids. In germline, CDR1 is MDHEN, CDR2 SYDVKM. V dropped 3 bases and J dropped 2 bases, with 14 bases sitting between them. As DNA, the CDR3 is TGTGCCAGCAGTTTGAAGGGGCAGTGGGGCAATCAGCCCCAGCATTTT. Its translation: CASSLKGQWGNQPQHF.

The CDR3 DNA sequence: TGTGCCAGCAGCTTAGGGGGTAGCGGGATCCAAGAGACCCAGTACTTC. It translates to CASSLGGSGIQETQYF. This rearrangement joins TRBV7-2 to TRBJ2-5, with 8 nucleotides matching TRBD2. V dropped 1 base and J dropped 1; count of bases not matched to a gene: 5. This CDR3 has 16 amino acids. CDR1 SGHTA and CDR2 FQGNSA come from the germline V gene.

This sequence joins TRBV6-1 and TRBJ2-5; TRBD2 aligns across 13 bases. Per the germline V gene, CDR1 is MNHNS and CDR2 is SASEGT. This CDR3 is 16 amino acids long. V lost 0 bases, J lost 5 bases, and 3 bases stayed unmatched. CDR3 bases: TGTGCCAGCAGTGAAGCGCTACTAGCGGGAGGGGAGACCCAGTACTTC. Translating gives CASSEALLAGGETQYF.

The genes are TRBV6-4 and TRBJ1-5, with TRBD1 as a possible D gene (5 bases). The CDR3 totals 13 residues. The germline CDR1 and CDR2 sequences are MRHNA and SNTAGT. V gave up 4 bases and J gave up 4 bases, with 8 bases separating them. The CDR3 loop reads CASSVTANQPQHF. The CDR3 region has the DNA TGTGCCAGCAGTGTGACAGCGAATCAGCCCCAGCATTTT.

The chain joins TRBV30 to TRBJ1-1; D gene unclear. Germline V gene lookup returns CDR1 GTSNPN and CDR2 SVGIG (reference sequence). CDR3 length equals 15 residues. V was shortened by 3 bases and J by 1 base, with 15 bases between the two germline ends. CDR3 sequence: CAWRPREAGNTEAFF. The CDR3 coding sequence is TGTGCCTGGAGGCCCCGGGAGGCAGGGAACACTGAAGCTTTCTTT.

The chain employs TRBV29-1 and TRBJ1-1, with a weak D call TRBD1 (5 bases). Germline V gives CDR1 SQVTM, CDR2 ANQGSEA. Trimming shortened V by 3 bases and J by 1 base, and 12 bases separated the two germline ends. The CDR3 is 14 residues long. This chain's CDR3 is CSVDTNGGNTEAFF. The CDR3 bases are TGCAGCGTTGACACTAATGGGGGGAACACTGAAGCTTTCTTT.

This chain links TRBV28 with TRBJ2-1; D may be TRBD2 (5 bases). Looked up from germline, CDR1 is MDHEN and CDR2 is SYDVKM. The CDR3 is 15 amino acids. Trimming took 2 bases from V and 3 from J, leaving 11 bases between them. The CDR3 sequence: CASSLMSDYYNEQFF. CDR3 nucleotide sequence: TGTGCCAGCAGTTTAATGTCTGACTACTACAATGAGCAGTTCTTC.

V is TRBV9 and J is TRBJ2-1; 7 positions agree with TRBD1. The J segment lost 4 bases and the V segment lost 3 bases, leaving 10 bases of the junction unmatched. CDR1 SGDLS and CDR2 YYNGEE come from the germline V gene. The CDR3 consists of 16 residues. The CDR3 DNA is TGTGCCAGCAGCGCTCTTCTTGGGGACAGTTACAATGAGCAGTTCTTC. Its protein product is CASSALLGDSYNEQFF.

V and J are TRBV9 and TRBJ2-3; 8 bases line up with TRBD2. Per germline, CDR1 SGDLS and CDR2 YYNGEE. Trimming cost V 4 bases and J 3 bases; bases outside gene matches: 7. The CDR3 runs to 15 residues. The CDR3 DNA follows: TGTGCCAGCAGCTCCGGGGGGGGAAGGACAGATACGCAGTATTTT. This encodes CASSSGGGRTDTQYF.